This T cell receptor (beta chain) derives from a study of beta chain features in type 1 diabetes. Study-wide results and caveats: A moderate, significant TCRB CDR3 shortening appeared in type 1 diabetes across four CD4+ subsets. Whether HLA type affects TCRB rearrangement stayed undetermined in the present work.

All of the isolated RNA was reverse transcribed, so expressed TCRB transcripts were sequenced. Generated by immunoSEQ multiplex PCR, the TCRdb table keeps only in-frame clones and is missing some. The sample gives approximately 120,000 clones, around 16% of which show up once; around 2.7% is in the top ten. V lost 1 base to trimming and J lost 5 bases, with 6 bases between them. The germline V gene has CDR1 SGHAT and CDR2 FQNNGV. The CDR3 has 13 amino acids. Concerning this clone: Its antigen remains unknown.

V and J are TRBV11-2 and TRBJ1-5, with D unresolved. The TCR originated in a man younger than 35 with type 1 diabetes. Sequencing was done on a sample of central memory CD4+ T cells from blood. In DNA form, the CDR3 reads TGTGCCAGCAGCTTAGTCCAAGATCAGCCCCAGCATTTT. Amino acids: CASSLVQDQPQHF.